This is a list of T cell receptor beta chains from one sample in a study of blood T cell repertoires in COVID-19. Generated by immunoSEQ multiplex PCR, the TCRdb table keeps only in-frame clones and is missing some. The table has under 250,000 clones, roughly four fifths seen once. Sequencing was performed on peripheral blood. These receptor sequences come from a woman aged 70-85 years with COVID-19, enrolled during active disease. The CDR3 runs from the conserved cysteine through the conserved F or W. The D gene is left open where the match is weak. Rows may omit the clone size; those that give it use once, few, many or a size class.

d_gene: NA; abundance: few; j_gene: TRBJ1-6; v_gene: TRBV9; CDR3nt: TGTGCCAGCGTCCATCTAATACAGGGATATGATTCACCCCTCCACTTT; CDR3aa: CASVHLIQGYDSPLHF
d_gene: NA; abundance: few; j_gene: TRBJ1-5; v_gene: TRBV7-2; CDR3nt: TGTGCCAGCAGCTCAGATAACACAGGGCTGGAGCCCCAGCATTTT; CDR3aa: CASSSDNTGLEPQHF
d_gene: NA; abundance: NA; j_gene: TRBJ1-5; v_gene: TRBV7-8; CDR3nt: TGTGCCAGCAGCCCCCAAGGCACGGGCGGGGCTCTTAATCAGCCCCAGCATTTT; CDR3aa: CASSPQGTGGALNQPQHF
d_gene: TRBD1; abundance: few; j_gene: TRBJ1-1; v_gene: TRBV5-1; CDR3nt: TGCGCCAGCAGCAGAGAGGGACAGGGAAACACTGAAGCTTTCTTT; CDR3aa: CASSREGQGNTEAFF
d_gene: TRBD2; abundance: NA; j_gene: TRBJ2-5; v_gene: TRBV3-1/TRBV3-2; CDR3nt: TGTGCCAGCAGCCACGTCCCTAGCGGGAGGCCTAAAGAGACCCAGTACTTC; CDR3aa: CASSHVPSGRPKETQYF
d_gene: TRBD1; abundance: NA; j_gene: TRBJ2-7; v_gene: TRBV27; CDR3nt: TGTGCCAGCAGTTCAGCGAACAGGGGGTTCTACGAGCAGTACTTC; CDR3aa: CASSSANRGFYEQYF
d_gene: TRBD2; abundance: NA; j_gene: TRBJ2-7; v_gene: TRBV19; CDR3nt: TGTGCCAGTAGTATTGGACTAGCGGGAGGGGACTCCTACGAGCAGTACTTC; CDR3aa: CASSIGLAGGDSYEQYF
d_gene: NA; abundance: NA; j_gene: TRBJ2-2; v_gene: TRBV7-7; CDR3nt: TGTGCCAGCAGCTTAGAAGAGAAGAGAAACACCGGGGAGCTGTTTTTT; CDR3aa: CASSLEEKRNTGELFF
d_gene: NA; abundance: NA; j_gene: TRBJ1-2; v_gene: TRBV10-3; CDR3nt: TGTGCCATCAGTATACAGGGAGACTATGGCTACACCTTC; CDR3aa: CAISIQGDYGYTF
d_gene: NA; abundance: NA; j_gene: TRBJ1-4; v_gene: TRBV7-9; CDR3nt: TGTGCCAGCAGCTTACAGTCTAATGAAAAACTGTTTTTT; CDR3aa: CASSLQSNEKLFF
d_gene: NA; abundance: NA; j_gene: TRBJ1-2; v_gene: TRBV28; CDR3nt: TGTGCCAGCGGGGGGGCGCGATATGGCTACACCTTC; CDR3aa: CASGGARYGYTF
d_gene: TRBD2; abundance: NA; j_gene: TRBJ2-2; v_gene: TRBV5-1; CDR3nt: TGCGCCAGCAGCCGTAGCGGGAGGAGGAACACCGGGGAGCTGTTTTTT; CDR3aa: CASSRSGRRNTGELFF
d_gene: NA; abundance: NA; j_gene: TRBJ2-3; v_gene: TRBV2; CDR3nt: TGTGCCAGCAGGGCCAGGAGCACAGATACGCAGTATTTT; CDR3aa: CASRARSTDTQYF
d_gene: NA; abundance: NA; j_gene: TRBJ2-3; v_gene: TRBV7-2; CDR3nt: TGTGCCAGCAGACCCGGACAGTCCAACATACGCACAGATACGCAGTATTTT; CDR3aa: CASRPGQSNIRTDTQYF
d_gene: NA; abundance: NA; j_gene: TRBJ2-3; v_gene: TRBV18; CDR3nt: TGTGCCAGCTCACCTGGCTTAGATACGCAGTATTTT; CDR3aa: CASSPGLDTQYF
d_gene: TRBD2; abundance: NA; j_gene: TRBJ2-1; v_gene: TRBV4-2; CDR3nt: TGTGCCAGCAGCCAAGAGGGGACAGGGGCGAAGAGGACTAGCGGGAGGATGGATGAGCAGTTCTTC; CDR3aa: CASSQEGTGAKRTSGRMDEQFF
d_gene: TRBD2; abundance: NA; j_gene: TRBJ2-5; v_gene: TRBV7-2; CDR3nt: TGTGCCAGCAGCTTTCGGACTAGCGGGCAAGAGACCCAGTACTTC; CDR3aa: CASSFRTSGQETQYF
d_gene: NA; abundance: NA; j_gene: TRBJ1-1; v_gene: TRBV5-1; CDR3nt: TGCGCCAGCCGGGCGGGCAATCGTGTGGCTTTCTTT; CDR3aa: CASRAGNRVAFF
d_gene: NA; abundance: NA; j_gene: TRBJ2-7; v_gene: TRBV24-1; CDR3nt: TGTGCCACCTGTGAGAGGCGATACAATGCCTACGAGCAGTACTTC; CDR3aa: CATCERRYNAYEQYF
d_gene: TRBD1; abundance: NA; j_gene: TRBJ1-5; v_gene: TRBV28; CDR3nt: TGTGCCAGCAGTAAGCAGGGGGTTTCTCTAGCCCAGCCCCAGCATTTT; CDR3aa: CASSKQGVSLAQPQHF
d_gene: TRBD1; abundance: NA; j_gene: TRBJ2-3; v_gene: TRBV15; CDR3nt: TGTGCCACCAGCAGAGATAGGGGACAGGGGCTCGCAGATACGCAGTATTTT; CDR3aa: CATSRDRGQGLADTQYF
d_gene: NA; abundance: NA; j_gene: TRBJ2-7; v_gene: TRBV11-2; CDR3nt: TGTGCCAGCAGCCTTACTAAAGAGCAGTACTTC; CDR3aa: CASSLTKEQYF
d_gene: TRBD1; abundance: NA; j_gene: TRBJ2-5; v_gene: TRBV11-2; CDR3nt: TGTGCCAGCAGCCACGGGGACAGGGGGCTACAAGAGACCCAGTACTTC; CDR3aa: CASSHGDRGLQETQYF
d_gene: TRBD2; abundance: NA; j_gene: TRBJ2-1; v_gene: TRBV10-3; CDR3nt: TGTGCCATCAGGGGCCTATCGCGGGAGGAACTGTTCTTC; CDR3aa: CAIRGLSREELFF
d_gene: NA; abundance: NA; j_gene: TRBJ2-7; v_gene: TRBV19; CDR3nt: TGTGCCAGTAGCCAGAACGTCTACGAGCAGTACTTC; CDR3aa: CASSQNVYEQYF
d_gene: NA; abundance: NA; j_gene: TRBJ2-1; v_gene: TRBV5-6; CDR3nt: TGTGCCAGCAGCACTAACAATGAGCAGTTCTTC; CDR3aa: CASSTNNEQFF